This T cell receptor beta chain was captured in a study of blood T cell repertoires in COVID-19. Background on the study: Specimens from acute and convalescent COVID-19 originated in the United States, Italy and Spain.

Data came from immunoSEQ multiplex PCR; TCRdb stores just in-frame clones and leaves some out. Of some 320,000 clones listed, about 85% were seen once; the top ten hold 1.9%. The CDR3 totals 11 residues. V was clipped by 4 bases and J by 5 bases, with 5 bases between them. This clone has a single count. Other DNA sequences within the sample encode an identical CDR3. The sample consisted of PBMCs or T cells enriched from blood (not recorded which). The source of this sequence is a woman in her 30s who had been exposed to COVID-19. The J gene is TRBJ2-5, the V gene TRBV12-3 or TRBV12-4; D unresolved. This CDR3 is CASSYGETQYF. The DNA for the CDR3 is TGTGCCAGCAGTTACGGGGAGACCCAGTACTTC.